This is a list of T cell receptor beta chains from one sample in a study of shared clonotypes between healthy human individuals. Sequenced by immunoSEQ multiplex PCR; TCRdb stores in-frame clones only, minus some. The sample contains 550,000 to 750,000 clones, about 95% of which appear only once. Sequencing was carried out using naive CD8+ T cells sorted from blood. These receptors originate from a woman between 25 and 40 years old in good health. Both conserved end residues are part of each CDR3. Fields, in order: V gene, D gene, clone size, J gene, CDR3 protein, CDR3 DNA. A D gene is named only where the DNA matches it firmly. Where a row states a size, it is once, few, many or the class of an expanded clone; other rows omit it.

TRBV28	.	.	TRBJ2-1	CASSSLGDEQFF	TGTGCCAGCAGCTCACTAGGAGATGAGCAGTTCTTC
TRBV6-5	.	.	TRBJ2-1	CASSSILSSYNEQFF	TGTGCCAGCAGTTCGATCTTGAGCTCCTACAATGAGCAGTTCTTC
TRBV7-9	.	few	TRBJ1-1	CASSPSTALIHTEAFF	TGTGCCAGCAGCCCATCGACAGCACTTATTCACACTGAAGCTTTCTTT
TRBV11-2	TRBD1	.	TRBJ2-5	CASSLRDRERETQYF	TGTGCCAGCAGCCTCCGGGACAGGGAGCGAGAGACCCAGTACTTC
TRBV5-6	.	once	TRBJ2-7	CASIPRSPDLGEQYF	TGTGCCAGCATCCCTCGGAGCCCTGATCTTGGCGAGCAGTACTTC
TRBV7-9	.	.	TRBJ2-7	CASSPSRGASESYEQYF	TGTGCCAGCAGCCCCTCGCGAGGGGCCTCTGAATCCTACGAGCAGTACTTC
TRBV11-2	TRBD2	.	TRBJ2-7	CASSSLGGDEQYF	TGTGCCAGCAGCTCCCTGGGGGGGGACGAGCAGTACTTC
TRBV10-1	.	.	TRBJ2-1	CASSEDNYLFF	TGCGCCAGCAGTGAGGATAACTATTTGTTCTTC
TRBV27	.	.	TRBJ2-5	CASSLYAGSAETQYF	TGTGCCAGCAGTTTATACGCAGGGAGTGCGGAGACCCAGTACTTC
TRBV28	.	once	TRBJ1-6	CASSQITESDNSPLHF	TGTGCCAGCAGCCAGATAACGGAGTCCGATAATTCACCCCTCCACTTT
TRBV7-9	.	.	TRBJ1-2	CASASPVNYGYTF	TGTGCCTCCGCGAGTCCAGTGAACTATGGCTACACCTTC
TRBV7-9	.	.	TRBJ2-5	CASSRGGQETQYF	TGTGCCAGCAGCAGAGGGGGCCAAGAGACCCAGTACTTC
TRBV11-2	.	.	TRBJ2-7	CASSAAWGHTYEQYF	TGTGCCAGCAGCGCGGCTTGGGGGCATACCTACGAGCAGTACTTC
TRBV19	TRBD1	.	TRBJ2-3	CASSIAGTANTDTQYF	TGTGCCAGTAGTATAGCCGGGACAGCCAACACAGATACGCAGTATTTT
TRBV4-1	.	once	TRBJ2-3	CASSQSGDTQYF	TGCGCCAGCAGCCAATCGGGGGATACGCAGTATTTT
TRBV28	TRBD2	.	TRBJ2-7	CASTGTSGEQYF	TGTGCCAGCACCGGGACTAGCGGCGAGCAGTACTTC
TRBV4-1	TRBD2	.	TRBJ2-7	CASSQHLSGGPSYEQYF	TGCGCCAGCAGCCAACATCTGAGCGGGGGTCCATCTTACGAGCAGTACTTC
TRBV9	TRBD1	.	TRBJ2-7	CASSPNAGQVYEQYF	TGTGCCAGCAGCCCCAACGCGGGACAGGTCTACGAGCAGTACTTC
TRBV6-6	.	.	TRBJ1-5	CASSYGSPGNQPQHF	TGTGCCAGCAGTTACGGGAGTCCGGGCAATCAGCCCCAGCATTTT
TRBV25-1	.	.	TRBJ1-1	CASSGPSGGTEAFF	TGTGCCAGCTCCGGGCCGAGCGGGGGTACTGAAGCTTTCTTT
TRBV6-1	.	.	TRBJ1-5	CASRDYRASNQPQHF	TGTGCCAGCAGGGACTACAGAGCTAGCAATCAGCCCCAGCATTTT
TRBV6-1	TRBD1	.	TRBJ1-5	CASSSWDRGTQPQHF	TGTGCCAGCAGTAGCTGGGACAGGGGCACTCAGCCCCAGCATTTT
TRBV19	.	.	TRBJ2-3	CASSPGPDTQYF	TGTGCCAGTAGCCCAGGGCCAGATACGCAGTATTTT
TRBV21-1	.	.	TRBJ1-1	CASSKPYRVTMSEAFF	TGTGCCAGCAGCAAACCATACAGGGTGACTATGAGCGAAGCTTTCTTT
TRBV2	.	.	TRBJ2-1	CASRGMRLAEPYNEQFF	TGTGCCAGCAGGGGGATGCGATTAGCGGAGCCCTACAATGAGCAGTTCTTC
TRBV13	.	.	TRBJ1-3	CASSLAGDTIYF	TGTGCCAGCAGCTTAGCGGGGGACACCATATATTTT
TRBV7-8	.	.	TRBJ1-2	CASSLVLGDTYGYTF	TGTGCCAGCAGCTTAGTCTTAGGAGACACCTATGGCTACACCTTC
TRBV7-9	.	.	TRBJ1-2	CASSLPGGGYGYTF	TGTGCCAGCAGCCTTCCGGGAGGCGGGTATGGCTACACCTTC
TRBV5-4	.	.	TRBJ1-2	CASSFPVGNYGYTF	TGTGCCAGCAGCTTTCCCGTCGGTAACTATGGCTACACCTTC
TRBV5-1	.	.	TRBJ2-7	CASSSGTEAYEQYF	TGCGCCAGCAGTTCCGGGACGGAAGCTTACGAGCAGTACTTC
TRBV2	.	.	TRBJ1-5	CASSEWGNQPQHF	TGTGCCAGCAGTGAATGGGGAAATCAGCCCCAGCATTTT
TRBV27	.	.	TRBJ2-1	CASRAVNEQFF	TGTGCCAGCAGGGCGGTGAATGAGCAGTTCTTC
TRBV5-4	.	.	TRBJ2-7	CASSLEAGTYEQYF	TGTGCCAGCAGCTTGGAGGCTGGAACCTACGAGCAGTACTTC
TRBV29-1	.	.	TRBJ2-7	CSVAGGSEVDEQYF	TGCAGCGTTGCCGGCGGCTCAGAGGTCGACGAGCAGTACTTC
TRBV7-8	TRBD1	.	TRBJ1-2	CASSPDRGHYGYTF	TGTGCCAGCAGCCCTGACAGGGGACACTATGGCTACACCTTC
TRBV6-1	.	.	TRBJ1-5	CASSDLTGQFQPQHF	TGTGCCAGCAGTGACCTCACCGGACAGTTTCAGCCCCAGCATTTT
TRBV4-1	TRBD2	.	TRBJ2-7	CASSQGRLANYEQYF	TGCGCCAGCAGCCAAGGCCGACTAGCGAACTACGAGCAGTACTTC
TRBV5-1	TRBD1	.	TRBJ2-2	CASRQIPGQYTGELFF	TGCGCCAGCAGACAGATACCGGGACAGTACACCGGGGAGCTGTTTTTT
TRBV27	TRBD1	once	TRBJ1-2	CASGYEGTGGVHGYTF	TGTGCCAGCGGCTACGAAGGAACAGGGGGCGTACATGGCTACACCTTC
TRBV4-2	TRBD1	.	TRBJ1-1	CASSRLSGGMNTEAFF	TGTGCCAGCAGCCGACTCTCAGGGGGAATGAACACTGAAGCTTTCTTT
TRBV27	.	.	TRBJ2-2	CASSFFPGWGIGELFF	TGTGCCAGCAGTTTCTTTCCCGGGTGGGGGATCGGGGAGCTGTTTTTT
TRBV27	TRBD2	.	TRBJ2-7	CASSLTSGMIYEQYF	TGTGCCAGCAGTTTAACTAGCGGGATGATATACGAGCAGTACTTC
TRBV2	.	.	TRBJ1-2	CASSENTGGLYGYTF	TGTGCCAGCAGTGAAAATACAGGAGGGTTATACGGCTACACCTTC
TRBV7-9	TRBD2	.	TRBJ2-7	CASSLGGGRFYEQYF	TGTGCCAGCAGCTTAGGGGGCGGGAGGTTCTACGAGCAGTACTTC
TRBV19	TRBD1	.	TRBJ2-6	CASRTGAGANVLTF	TGTGCCAGTAGAACAGGGGCTGGGGCCAACGTCCTGACTTTC
TRBV9	TRBD1	.	TRBJ2-6	CASSPWDSPFSGANVLTF	TGTGCCAGCAGCCCCTGGGACAGTCCCTTCTCTGGGGCCAACGTCCTGACTTTC
TRBV7-2	.	.	TRBJ1-1	CASSLWADTEAFF	TGTGCCAGCAGCTTATGGGCCGACACTGAAGCTTTCTTT
TRBV4-2	.	.	TRBJ1-2	CASSQDLSDRYYGYTF	TGTGCCAGCAGCCAAGACCTTTCAGATAGATACTATGGCTACACCTTC
TRBV5-4	.	.	TRBJ2-2	CASSYRESTGELFF	TGTGCCAGCAGCTATCGGGAGTCAACCGGGGAGCTGTTTTTT
TRBV28	.	.	TRBJ1-4	CASSSDRESTNEKLFF	TGTGCCAGCAGCTCGGACAGAGAATCAACTAATGAAAAACTGTTTTTT
TRBV10-3	TRBD1	.	TRBJ2-1	CAISRGNEQFF	TGTGCCATCAGCAGGGGGAATGAGCAGTTCTTC
TRBV7-9	.	.	TRBJ2-5	CASSSRREETQYF	TGTGCCAGCAGCAGTAGACGGGAGGAGACCCAGTACTTC
TRBV2	.	.	TRBJ2-5	CASSGDYLGHPETQYF	TGTGCCAGCAGTGGAGACTACCTGGGACACCCCGAGACCCAGTACTTC
TRBV4-1	TRBD1	.	TRBJ1-2	CASSPTGGQYTF	TGCGCCAGCAGCCCGACAGGGGGGCAATACACCTTC
TRBV13	.	.	TRBJ2-7	CASSFIDSSYEQYF	TGTGCCAGCAGCTTTATCGACTCTTCCTACGAGCAGTACTTC
TRBV19	.	.	TRBJ1-1	CASSIWASMNTEAFF	TGTGCCAGTAGTATTTGGGCCAGCATGAACACTGAAGCTTTCTTT
TRBV11-2	TRBD1	.	TRBJ2-1	CASSSGGIVNSYNEQFF	TGTGCCAGCAGCTCAGGGGGCATAGTGAACTCCTACAATGAGCAGTTCTTC
TRBV11-2	.	.	TRBJ1-1	CASSSDTPLNTEAFF	TGTGCCAGCAGCTCGGACACCCCGTTGAACACTGAAGCTTTCTTT
TRBV28	.	.	TRBJ2-2	CASSLGLGRTGELFF	TGTGCCAGCAGTTTAGGGTTGGGGCGCACCGGGGAGCTGTTTTTT